Given below is one T cell receptor (beta chain) in context. This entry belongs to a study of blood T cells in healthy people across ages. A J-beta primer mix and a sample-barcoded 5' primer were used in a second PCR of roughly 6 to 11 cycles. A template-switch adaptor containing 12 random nucleotides labeled each cDNA molecule. TCRdb itself ran the 5' RACE reads through MiXCR, one entry per CDR3 protein. The data show about 640,000 distinct CDR3 sequences, about 53% seen once. Donors were healthy Caucasian individuals from Russia aged about 6 to 90. V was cut by 5 bases and J by 2 bases, with 10 bases left in between. The CDR3 loop spans 13 amino acids. CDR1 is SQVTM and CDR2 is ANQGSEA in the germline V gene.

Specimen: blood. The chain recombines TRBV29-1 with TRBJ1-3; no definite D call. This receptor was identified in a man aged 60 to 69 in good health. CDR3 DNA: TGCAGCGTTAGTTGGGCCGCTGGAAACACCATATATTTT. This gives the protein CSVSWAAGNTIYF.